The source of this T cell receptor (beta chain) is a study of T cells in Graves' hyperthyroidism and ophthalmopathy. RNA transcripts yielded amplified TCR beta CDR3 regions. TCR CDR3 regions were first amplified by RT-PCR with HTBI primers. In TCRdb, the multiplex PCR reads were re-called with MiXCR into one record per CDR3 protein. The sample includes fewer than 800,000 distinct CDR3 sequences, less than 20% of them seen just once. Trimming took 6 bases from V and 1 from J, leaving 13 bases between them. The CDR3 runs to 14 residues. Germline assignment: CDR1 SGHNT and CDR2 YYREEE (reference sequence). Uncontrolled infection, other autoimmune disease, pregnancy or lactation disqualified patients from enrolment.

What was sequenced was blood. The V and J genes are TRBV5-4 and TRBJ1-1; perhaps TRBD1 as D (5 bases). The TCR comes from a man younger than 35 with Graves' hyperthyroidism. CDR3 sequence reads: CASKPEGSNTEAFF. Here the CDR3 DNA reads TGTGCCAGCAAACCCGAGGGGTCGAACACTGAAGCTTTCTTT.